A single sample gave rise to the 30 T cell receptor beta chains below, sequenced in a study of response to subunit inactivated influenza vaccine. TCRdb re-called the RT-PCR reads with MiXCR, one entry per CDR3 protein. The sample lists about half a million distinct CDR3 sequences; approximately 7.7% were seen once. The sequences come from PBMCs from blood, collected about 24 months after vaccination. Receptor source: a man aged 50 to 69 who received an inactivated influenza vaccine.

The chain uses TRBV4-2 and TRBJ1-2; D is possibly TRBD1 (6 bases). The CDR3 totals 15 residues. The germline V and J ends were trimmed by 0 bases and 4 bases, with 12 bases remaining between them. Per germline, CDR1 LGHNA and CDR2 YNFKEQ. CDR3 nucleotide sequence: TGTGCCAGCAGCCAAGACAACACAGGGTTCTATGGCTACACCTTC. It encodes CASSQDNTGFYGYTF.

This chain connects TRBV5-1 to TRBJ1-2; no clear D gene. The CDR3 is 17 amino acids. The germline V and J ends were trimmed by 0 bases and 8 bases, with 23 bases remaining between them. Germline V gene sequence: CDR1 SGHRS, CDR2 YFSETQ. CDR3 coding DNA: TGCGCCAGCAGCTTGGAGTCCGGTGTCCCAGGAAGTGGCGGCTACACCTTC. Protein: CASSLESGVPGSGGYTF. The whole variable domain, filled in from reference TRBV5-1 and TRBJ1-2, reads KAGVTQTPRYLIKTRGQQVTLSCSPISGHRSVSWYQQTPGQGLQFLFEYFSETQRNKGNFPGRFSGRQFSNSRSEMNVSTLELGDSALYLCASSLESGVPGSGGYTFGSGTRLTVV.

The sample holds many counts of this clonotype. V and J are TRBV12-3 or TRBV12-4 and TRBJ2-5; D gene ambiguous. The CDR3 has 14 amino acids. V gave up 0 bases and J gave up 5 bases, with 10 bases separating them. CDR3 in DNA: TGTGCCAGCAGTTTAGCCGGCCAGTCGGAGACCCAGTACTTC. Translation gives CASSLAGQSETQYF.

The rearrangement links TRBV20-1 to TRBJ2-7, with D perhaps assigned TRBD1 or TRBD2 (5 bases each). CDR1 DFQATT and CDR2 SNEGSKA come from the germline V gene (reference sequence). The CDR3 consists of 13 residues. Trimming pared 3 bases from V and 6 bases from J, leaving 15 bases between. This chain's CDR3 is CSASNASQGEQYF. CDR3 nucleotide sequence: TGCAGTGCTAGTAACGCTAGCCAGGGCGAGCAGTACTTC.

This clonotype was counted ten times or more. The chain links TRBV20-1 to TRBJ2-7; TRBD2 matches at 8 bases. CDR1 is DFQATT and CDR2 is SNEGSKA in the germline V gene (reference sequence). The CDR3 spans 13 residues. After removal of 0 bases from V and 5 bases from J, the junction contained 3 bases not matched to a gene. Here the CDR3 reads CSAREGLVDEQYF. In DNA form, the CDR3 reads TGCAGTGCTAGAGAGGGACTAGTCGACGAGCAGTACTTC.

The sample holds a few counts of this clonotype. The gene calls are TRBV5-1 and TRBJ1-1; the match to TRBD1 covers 8 bases. The ends lost 4 bases at V and 3 bases at J; junction bases unmatched: 2. The V gene's germline CDR1 is SGHRS and CDR2 YFSETQ. This CDR3 region has 13 residues. CDR3: CASSKQGDTEAFF. CDR3 nucleotide sequence: TGCGCCAGCAGCAAACAGGGGGACACTGAAGCTTTCTTT.

The chain has TRBV12-3 or TRBV12-4 and TRBJ2-1, with 14 bases fitting TRBD2. The trim removed 7 bases at V and 0 bases at J, leaving 8 bases unmatched. This CDR3 has 18 amino acids. The CDR3 bases are TGTGCCAGCACGTCCGGGACTAGCGGGGGAGGCTCCTACAATGAGCAGTTCTTC. This codes for CASTSGTSGGGSYNEQFF.

Only a few counts were recorded for this clonotype. The CDR3 DNA sequence: TGTGCCAGCAGTTACTCGGCGGCCGGGAGCTCCTATAATTCACCCCTCCACTTT. Encoded protein: CASSYSAAGSSYNSPLHF. The V gene is TRBV6-5, the J gene TRBJ1-6; no reliable D call. Trimming shortened V by 0 bases and J by 0 bases, and 12 bases separated the two germline ends. CDR3 length equals 18 residues. From germline, CDR1 is MNHEY and CDR2 SVGAGI.

This chain links TRBV27 with TRBJ2-1; D perhaps matches TRBD1 (5 bases). The CDR3 is 15 residues long. Per germline, CDR1 MNHEY and CDR2 SMNVEV (reference sequence). V lost 3 bases to trimming and J lost 2 bases, with 11 bases between them. The CDR3 here is CASSFETATYNEQFF. In DNA form, the CDR3 reads TGTGCCAGCAGTTTTGAGACAGCGACCTACAATGAGCAGTTCTTC.

The sample holds a few counts of this clonotype. The chain carries TRBV28 and TRBJ1-1; the D gene is possibly TRBD1 (6 bases). Germline V gene sequence: CDR1 MDHEN, CDR2 SYDVKM. The CDR3 sequence is 15 residues long. V lost 5 bases to trimming and J lost 1 base, with 14 bases between them. The CDR3 DNA follows: TGTGCCAGCAGTCTCGGAGGGGGTGGGAACACTGAAGCTTTCTTT. This codes for CASSLGGGGNTEAFF.

The sample holds a few counts of this clonotype. The DNA for the CDR3 is TGTGCCAGTGGCGGACTAGAGAGTCACAATGAGCAGTTCTTC. Residues: CASGGLESHNEQFF. The gene calls are TRBV2 and TRBJ2-1; 7 bases map to TRBD2. V lost 9 bases and J lost 5; bases outside the gene matches: 10. Per germline, CDR1 SNHLY and CDR2 FYNNEI. This CDR3 comprises 14 residues.

This clonotype occurred many times. This sequence joins TRBV7-2 and TRBJ2-3, with D possibly being TRBD1 (6 bases). Trimming took 2 bases from V and 5 from J, leaving 14 bases between them. Per the germline V gene, CDR1 is SGHTA and CDR2 is FQGNSA. This CDR3 contains 15 residues. CDR3 residues: CASSLQGLVGDTQYF. CDR3 DNA sequence: TGTGCCAGCAGCTTACAGGGGTTGGTAGGAGATACGCAGTATTTT.

The genes are TRBV2 and TRBJ1-5; weak D call: TRBD1 (5 bases). V shed 4 bases and J shed 0 bases, with 10 bases lying between them. The CDR3 covers 15 residues. Germline CDR1 SNHLY, CDR2 FYNNEI. CDR3 amino acids: CASSVGTYSNQPQHF. CDR3 DNA sequence: TGTGCCAGCAGTGTTGGGACGTATAGCAATCAGCCCCAGCATTTT. Looking up the rest from reference TRBV2 and TRBJ1-5 gives the full variable domain: EPEVTQTPSHQVTQMGQEVILRCVPISNHLYFYWYRQILGQKVEFLVSFYNNEISEKSEIFDDQFSVERPDGSNFTLKIRSTKLEDSAMYFCASSVGTYSNQPQHFGDGTRLSIL.

DNA for the CDR3: TGTGCCAGCAGTGAATCGCGGGGGGTCGAGACCCAGTACTTC. This sequence encodes CASSESRGVETQYF. The chain combines TRBV25-1 with TRBJ2-5; TRBD2 matches 8 bases. This CDR3 spans 14 amino acids. V lost 1 base to trimming and J lost 5 bases; unmatched junction nucleotides: 3. From germline, CDR1 is MGHDK and CDR2 SYGVNS. Complete variable domain (other parts from reference TRBV25-1 and TRBJ2-5): EADIYQTPRYLVIGTGKKITLECSQTMGHDKMYWYQQDPGMELHLIHYSYGVNSTEKGDLSSESTVSRIRTEHFPLTLESARPSHTSQYLCASSESRGVETQYFGPGTRLLVL.

At least ten counts were recorded for this clonotype. The rearrangement links TRBV20-1 to TRBJ2-1; the match to TRBD2 covers 7 bases. There are 15 residues in the CDR3. V dropped 1 base and J dropped 2; count of bases not matched to a gene: 5. Germline V gene lookup returns CDR1 DFQATT and CDR2 SNEGSKA (reference sequence). CDR3 in amino acids: CSARAGLAAYNEQFF. The CDR3 DNA reads as TGCAGTGCTAGAGCGGGGCTAGCGGCCTACAATGAGCAGTTCTTC.

The V and J genes are TRBV28 and TRBJ1-1; D remains ambiguous. With 3 bases removed from V and 6 bases from J, the gap between germline ends came to 20 bases. The CDR3 has 16 amino acids. The V gene's germline CDR1 is MDHEN and CDR2 SYDVKM. The DNA for the CDR3 is TGTGCCAGCAGTTTTGGTTTAGGTGGGAAGGGCGCTGAAGCTTTCTTT. It codes for CASSFGLGGKGAEAFF.

The chain employs TRBV15 and TRBJ1-5; D not certain. Trimming left V 0 bases short and J 0 bases short, with 6 bases between. The germline V gene encodes CDR1 LNHNV and CDR2 YYDKDF (reference sequence). The CDR3 sequence is 15 residues long. The DNA of the CDR3 is TGTGCCACCAGCAGAGAAGCACTTAGCAATCAGCCCCAGCATTTT. Translating gives CATSREALSNQPQHF.

This clonotype came up a few times. This rearrangement joins TRBV12-3 or TRBV12-4 to TRBJ2-1, with D unresolved. Between the trimmed V and J ends, which lost 2 bases and 0 bases, there was a span of 14 bases. The CDR3 has 17 amino acids. CDR3 sequence reads: CASSLLVSGISYNEQFF. The CDR3 DNA is TGTGCCAGCAGTTTATTAGTTTCTGGCATCTCCTACAATGAGCAGTTCTTC.

The rearrangement joins TRBV29-1 to TRBJ2-3; 13 bases align to TRBD2. Trimming removed 7 bases from V and 4 bases from J; junction bases left unmatched: 2. CDR3 size: 13 residues. Looked up from germline, CDR1 is SQVTM and CDR2 is ANQGSEA. Here the CDR3 DNA reads TGCAGCGGACTAGCGGGAGGCGCAGATACGCAGTATTTT. As protein: CSGLAGGADTQYF.

DNA of the CDR3: TGCAGCGTTGATTTTGGGACAGGGGGCAGAGAGACCCAGTACTTC. Translating it yields CSVDFGTGGRETQYF. J is TRBJ2-5 and V is TRBV29-1, with TRBD1 matching over 12 bases. CDR3 length: 15 residues. J was trimmed by 4 bases and V by 3 bases; bases with no gene match: 6. CDR1 and CDR2 from the germline V gene are SQVTM and ANQGSEA.

This clonotype was recorded a few times. The gene calls are TRBV29-1 and TRBJ1-2; D is unresolved. The CDR3 is 10 residues long. Trimming pared 6 bases from V and 8 bases from J, leaving 10 bases between. CDR1 and CDR2 from the germline V gene are SQVTM and ANQGSEA. CDR3 DNA sequence: TGCAGCGTCCTGAGCGGGGGCTACACCTTC. The encoded protein is CSVLSGGYTF.

This clonotype came up many times. The chain employs TRBV4-2 and TRBJ2-3; D ambiguous. The CDR3 has 14 amino acids. Germline CDR1 and CDR2: LGHNA and YNFKEQ. The V end was cut by 1 base, the J end by 6 bases, with 11 bases between. The CDR3: CASSQGLVSDTQYF. In nucleotides, the CDR3 is TGTGCCAGCAGCCAAGGTCTTGTATCTGATACGCAGTATTTT.

The rearrangement joins TRBV6-5 to TRBJ1-5, with D hard to call. Deletions cut 0 bases from V and 0 bases from J, with 6 bases between. The CDR3 has 15 amino acids. Germline V lookup: CDR1 MNHEY, CDR2 SVGAGI. Written as DNA, the CDR3 is TGTGCCAGCAGTTACTCGCAGAATAGCAATCAGCCCCAGCATTTT. As protein: CASSYSQNSNQPQHF.

In its sample, this clonotype was seen many times. This rearrangement joins TRBV3-1 to TRBJ2-1; D call uncertain. The V end was cut by 6 bases, the J end by 0 bases, with 12 bases between. The CDR3 runs 15 residues. The V gene's germline CDR1 is LGHDT and CDR2 YNNKEL (reference sequence). CDR3 region: CASRLGSSSYNEQFF. The CDR3 DNA follows: TGTGCCAGCAGACTTGGATCGAGCTCCTACAATGAGCAGTTCTTC.

The V and J genes are TRBV6-1 and TRBJ1-2; D remains ambiguous. V was cut by 7 bases and J by 8 bases, with 14 bases left in between. Germline V lookup: CDR1 MNHNS, CDR2 SASEGT. The length of the CDR3 is 12 residues. The CDR3 region is CASIPGFLGYTF. As DNA, the CDR3 is TGTGCCAGCATTCCAGGCTTTCTGGGCTACACCTTC.

This clonotype was seen more than once but under ten times. The rearrangement joins TRBV5-1 to TRBJ2-3; no clear D gene. Between the trimmed V and J ends, which lost 0 bases and 0 bases, there was a span of 8 bases. This CDR3 has 15 residues. Germline CDR1 and CDR2: SGHRS and YFSETQ. The CDR3 spells CASSLVAESTDTQYF. The CDR3 nucleotides read TGCGCCAGCAGCTTGGTGGCCGAAAGCACAGATACGCAGTATTTT.

The chain uses TRBV12-3 or TRBV12-4 and TRBJ2-3; D perhaps matches TRBD1 (5 bases). The V end lost 1 base, the J end lost 2 bases, and 13 bases lay between the germline ends. The CDR3 runs 16 residues. CDR3 loop: CASSLVSGWYTDTQYF. DNA of the CDR3: TGTGCCAGCAGTTTAGTATCAGGGTGGTACACAGATACGCAGTATTTT.

This clonotype was observed a few times. This chain links TRBV4-1 with TRBJ2-3; the D gene is possibly TRBD2 (6 bases). V lost 3 bases to trimming and J lost 8 bases, with 21 bases between them. The germline V gene has CDR1 MGHRA and CDR2 YSYEKL. There are 16 residues in the CDR3. Here the CDR3 reads CASSQARGGDLGTQYF. DNA of the CDR3: TGCGCCAGCAGCCAGGCCCGCGGAGGGGACCTAGGTACGCAGTATTTT.

This clonotype showed up just a few times. This chain joins TRBV7-6 and TRBJ1-6; a weak D match, TRBD1 (5 bases). The CDR3 covers 15 residues. Looked up from germline, CDR1 is SGHVS and CDR2 is FNYEAQ. V dropped 0 bases and J dropped 9 bases, with 12 bases sitting between them. CDR3 DNA sequence: TGTGCCAGCAGCTTAGCGACAGAGGGGAGTTCACCCCTCCACTTT. This sequence encodes CASSLATEGSSPLHF.

The chain links TRBV5-1 to TRBJ2-1; 9 positions agree with TRBD2. Trimming removed 0 bases from V and 4 bases from J; junction bases left unmatched: 5. This CDR3 has 16 amino acids. CDR1 and CDR2 from the germline V gene are SGHRS and YFSETQ. The CDR3 loop is CASSLGASGGYNEQFF. Written as DNA, the CDR3 is TGCGCCAGCAGCTTGGGGGCCAGCGGGGGGTACAATGAGCAGTTCTTC. The full variable domain, with the rest looked up from reference TRBV5-1 and TRBJ2-1, is KAGVTQTPRYLIKTRGQQVTLSCSPISGHRSVSWYQQTPGQGLQFLFEYFSETQRNKGNFPGRFSGRQFSNSRSEMNVSTLELGDSALYLCASSLGASGGYNEQFFGPGTRLTVL.